Listed below are T cell receptor beta chains from one sample, sequenced in a study of cytomegalovirus exposure and HLA in healthy donors. Libraries were prepared by immunoSEQ multiplex PCR; TCRdb keeps only in-frame clonotypes and omits some of them. The sample totals about 150,000 clones. Material for sequencing was PBMCs. The receptors here all came from a man aged 25-45 years in good health and CMV-seronegative. Both conserved end residues are part of each CDR3. The D gene is left open where the match is weak. Clone size is not always given. Where it is, it says once, few, many or a class for expanded clones.

D,size,V,J,DNA,CDR3
NA,NA,TRBV28,TRBJ2-7,TGTGCCAGCTCTGTACCCGGTAGCGCACTTGGGGAGCAGTACTTC,CASSVPGSALGEQYF
NA,NA,TRBV25-1,TRBJ2-5,TGTGCCAGCAGTGCAAAAGAGACCCAGTACTTC,CASSAKETQYF
NA,NA,TRBV27,TRBJ2-1,TGTGCCAGCAGTTTATTTCTATACAATGAGCAGTTCTTC,CASSLFLYNEQFF
NA,NA,TRBV7-3,TRBJ2-1,TGTGCCAGCAGCTTAGGCCAGGGGGGAAACAATGAGCAGTTCTTC,CASSLGQGGNNEQFF
NA,NA,TRBV2,TRBJ1-3,TGTGCCACCGAGACAGAGAAAGGAAACACCATATATTTT,CATETEKGNTIYF
NA,NA,TRBV6-5,TRBJ2-3,TGTGCCAGCAGCCCTCAGTATTTT,CASSPQYF
NA,NA,TRBV28,TRBJ2-1,TGTGCCAGCAGAATACACACCGGGGCCAGGGGAAATGAGCAGTTCTTC,CASRIHTGARGNEQFF
NA,NA,TRBV6-6,TRBJ2-1,TGTGCCAGCAGCACAGCCGGGACAACCTCGTTCAATGAGCAGTTCTTC,CASSTAGTTSFNEQFF
NA,NA,TRBV6-5,TRBJ1-5,TGTGCCAGCAGTTTACAGGAGAACAATCAGCCCCAGCATTTT,CASSLQENNQPQHF
TRBD2,medium-sized,TRBV6-4,TRBJ2-3,TGTGCCAGCAGTGACACCTCGGGAGGCGCTGGCACAGATACGCAGTATTTT,CASSDTSGGAGTDTQYF
TRBD2,NA,TRBV6-1,TRBJ2-7,TGTGCCAGCAGTGAAAAGGGCGGGAGTTACGAGCAGTACTTC,CASSEKGGSYEQYF
TRBD2,NA,TRBV7-2,TRBJ2-5,TGTGCCAGCAGCGGACTAGCGGGGAATCAAGAGACCCAGTACTTC,CASSGLAGNQETQYF
NA,NA,TRBV5-8,TRBJ1-3,TGTGCCAGCAGCTTGCGGGCGGGATCCTATATCCTCTCTGGAAACACCATATATTTT,CASSLRAGSYILSGNTIYF
NA,NA,TRBV19,TRBJ2-7,TGTGCCAGTAGTATAGATGGGACACCTACCTACGAGCAGTACTTC,CASSIDGTPTYEQYF
NA,NA,TRBV2,TRBJ1-2,TGTGCCAGCAGTGAGGTGGAGGACAGTAACTATGGCTACACCTTC,CASSEVEDSNYGYTF
TRBD1,NA,TRBV5-1,TRBJ2-2,TGCGCCAGCAGCTCCCCCGGGACAGGGGTTTTCGGGGAGCTGTTTTTT,CASSSPGTGVFGELFF
TRBD1,NA,TRBV7-2,TRBJ2-7,TGTGCCAGCAGCTTAGATGGGACAGGGCTTCTTTACGAGCAGTACTTC,CASSLDGTGLLYEQYF
TRBD1,NA,TRBV29-1,TRBJ2-7,TGCAGCGTCACGGACAGGGCTACGGGGCAGTACTTC,CSVTDRATGQYF
TRBD1,NA,TRBV29-1,TRBJ2-1,TGCAGCGTTGAAGAGACAGGGTGGTCAGATGAGCAGTTCTTC,CSVEETGWSDEQFF
NA,NA,TRBV10-1,TRBJ2-6,TGCGCCAGCGGCGACTACCCCGCCAACGTCCTGACTTTC,CASGDYPANVLTF
TRBD1,NA,TRBV2,TRBJ1-5,TGTGCCAGCAGCCAACAGGGGGCGCGAGGCAATCAGCCCCAGCATTTT,CASSQQGARGNQPQHF
NA,NA,TRBV7-9,TRBJ1-4,TGTGCCAGCAGCTCCAGACAGGCGTCGGATGAAAAACTGTTTTTT,CASSSRQASDEKLFF
TRBD2,NA,TRBV5-1,TRBJ2-3,TGCGCCAGCGGCTCAGCGGGAGGCGAGGATACGCAGTATTTT,CASGSAGGEDTQYF
NA,NA,TRBV7-8,TRBJ1-1,TGTGCCAGCAGCTTACTACAGGGTTATGGCACTGAAGCTTTCTTT,CASSLLQGYGTEAFF
NA,NA,TRBV11-2,TRBJ2-1,TGTGCCAGCAGCTCCTTAACGGGTTTATACAATGAGCAGTTCTTC,CASSSLTGLYNEQFF
TRBD2,NA,TRBV2,TRBJ2-1,TGTGCCAGCAAGGGTCGGCGGGAGACTTTCGATGAGCAGTTCTTC,CASKGRRETFDEQFF
NA,NA,TRBV7-2,TRBJ1-1,TGTGCCAGCAGCCCCCAGCCGCAGGGGGAAGCTTTCTTT,CASSPQPQGEAFF
TRBD1,NA,TRBV4-1,TRBJ2-1,TGCGCCAGCAGCCGAAGCCTCCTCCGGGACAGGGGGTACAATGAGCAGTTCTTC,CASSRSLLRDRGYNEQFF
TRBD1,NA,TRBV7-2,TRBJ2-7,TGTGCCAGCAGCTTAGGTCGGACAGGAATTTACGAGCAGTACTTC,CASSLGRTGIYEQYF
NA,NA,TRBV4-2,TRBJ2-7,TGTGCCAGCAGCCGCCGGACAGACGATTCCTACGAGCAGTACTTC,CASSRRTDDSYEQYF
TRBD2,NA,TRBV19,TRBJ2-1,TGTGCCAGTAGCCAGTGGGAGCGGGAGTCCAATGAGCAGTTCTTC,CASSQWERESNEQFF